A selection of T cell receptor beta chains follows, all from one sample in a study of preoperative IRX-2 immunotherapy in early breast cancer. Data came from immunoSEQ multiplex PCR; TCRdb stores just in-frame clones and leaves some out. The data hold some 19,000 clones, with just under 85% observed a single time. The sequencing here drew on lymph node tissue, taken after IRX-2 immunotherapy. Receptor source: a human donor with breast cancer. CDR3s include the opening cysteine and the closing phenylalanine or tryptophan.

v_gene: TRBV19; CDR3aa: CASSIAGQGPYGYTF
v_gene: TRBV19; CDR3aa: CASSITAMNTEAFF
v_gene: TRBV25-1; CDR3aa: CASRDDSGNTIYF
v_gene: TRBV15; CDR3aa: CATSREGGFGGYTF
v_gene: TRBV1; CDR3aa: CASSQEAGYEKLFF
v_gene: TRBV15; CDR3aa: CATSRDRLNTGELFF
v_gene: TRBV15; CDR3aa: CATSGGQGVEDTQYF
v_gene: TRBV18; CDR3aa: CASSPDGSYGYTF
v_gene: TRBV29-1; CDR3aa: CSVSGSPYEQYF
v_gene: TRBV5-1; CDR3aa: CASRGPQNTGELFF
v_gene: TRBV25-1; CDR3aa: CASSDSGTHVEKLFF
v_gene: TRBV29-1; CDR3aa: CSVVPGQHNNEQFF
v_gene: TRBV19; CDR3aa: CASSAGNTGSTDTQYF
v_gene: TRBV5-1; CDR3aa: CASSLSLDQNYGYTF
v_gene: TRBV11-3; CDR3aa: CASSLGQGNTEAFF
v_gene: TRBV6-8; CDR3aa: CASSSLRGQYYEQYF
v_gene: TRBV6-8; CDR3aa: CASTRRGMGNTEAFF
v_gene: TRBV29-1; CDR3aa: CSVEDTAGYGYTF
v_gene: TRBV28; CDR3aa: CASSSSGKAFYNSPLHF
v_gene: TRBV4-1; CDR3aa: CTSSRDRGEAFF
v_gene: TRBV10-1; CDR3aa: CASSDLSGRANTGELFF
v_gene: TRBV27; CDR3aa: CASRPGLAGEQYF
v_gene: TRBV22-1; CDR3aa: CATSDNSGSRGPGTDTQYF
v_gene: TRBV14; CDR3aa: CASSQGAGGTATQYF
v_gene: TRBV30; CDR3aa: CAWSVPGQGWKPQHF
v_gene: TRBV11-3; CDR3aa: CASSNRLAGGVDTQYF
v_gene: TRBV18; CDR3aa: CASSPGDRGYTEAFF
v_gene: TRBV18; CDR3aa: CASSLADGPYEQYF
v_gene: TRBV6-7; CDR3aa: CASSSGQAEAYEQYF
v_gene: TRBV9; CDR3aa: CASSARRGETQYF
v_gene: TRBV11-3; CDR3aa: CASSLDPLRNQPQHF
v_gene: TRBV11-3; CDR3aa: CASSLVETGHTEAFF
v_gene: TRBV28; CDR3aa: CASSGSSGANVLTF
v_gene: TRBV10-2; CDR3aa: CASTPSHSGNTIYF
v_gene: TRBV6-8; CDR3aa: CAIRTTSGVRDEQFF
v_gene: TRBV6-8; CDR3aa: CATRQGGDTQYF
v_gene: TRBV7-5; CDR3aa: CASSFQTGDYEQYF
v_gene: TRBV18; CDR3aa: CASSPREEVTEAFF
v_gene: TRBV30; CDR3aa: CACPGTDSIEAFF
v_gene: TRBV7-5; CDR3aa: CASSLSMAGTVPYEQYF
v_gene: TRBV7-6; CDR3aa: CASSFRGFDNQPQHF
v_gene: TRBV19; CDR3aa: CASSVPGQGIYEQYF
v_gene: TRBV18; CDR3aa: CASSPRRGQGTGNTIYF
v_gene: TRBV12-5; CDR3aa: CASMSREAIGYTF
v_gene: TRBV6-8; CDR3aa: CASSYSFLAMSSGNTIYF
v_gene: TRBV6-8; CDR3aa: CASSYRGGGRAQETQYF